The text below deals with one T cell receptor beta chain. The V and J ends lost 3 bases and 7 bases respectively, with 22 bases between them. This CDR3 is built from 16 residues. CDR1 and CDR2 from the germline V gene are SQVTM and ANQGSEA. Unsorted bulk tissue (about 19-33 mg) underwent RNA and DNA co-extraction. These data belong to a study of tumor-infiltrating lymphocytes in primary liver carcinoma. From 500 ng of total RNA, TCR beta-specific cDNA was reverse-transcribed using a constant-region primer. Three nested multiplex PCR rounds, a slightly modified ARM-PCR method, built the TCR beta libraries. TRBV1-TRBV30 forward and Cbeta reverse primers drove the first two roughly 10-cycle rounds. TCRdb re-called the multiplex PCR reads through MiXCR, storing one row per CDR3 protein. The sample lists 90,000 to 150,000 distinct CDR3 sequences; 50% to 65% were seen once.

The chain employs TRBV29-1 and TRBJ2-1; D is undetermined. Material: liver tumor tissue from sampling region 1. Subset specified: tumor region T1, superior pole. The receptor was isolated from a woman aged 55-75 years with primary liver carcinoma and hepatitis B virus infection. The DNA of the CDR3 is TGCAGCGTTGAGGGAACAGTAGCTCCCGAATGGAATGAGCAGTTCTTC. Residues: CSVEGTVAPEWNEQFF.